This T cell receptor beta chain comes out of a study of graft-versus-host responses after intestinal transplantation. General study findings and limits: Peak circulating GvH clone levels tracked with early post-transplant HvG declines.

A note on this clone: Its cognate antigen is unknown.

This CDR3 comprises 15 residues. Germline CDR1 SGHNT, CDR2 YYREEE (reference sequence). V lost 0 bases and J 5 bases, leaving 12 bases between the germline ends. Only in-frame clones appear in the TCRdb table, and some are missing; sequencing was by immunoSEQ multiplex PCR. The repertoire holds nearly 90,000 clones, with 83% as singletons. The chain has TRBV5-4 and TRBJ2-1, with D possibly being TRBD2 (6 bases). The material sequenced was unstimulated CD8+ T cells sorted from spleen or lymph node cells, taken before intestinal transplant. This clonotype was obtained from a human donor who received an intestinal transplant. CDR3 DNA sequence: TGTGCCAGCAGCTTGGGGCTAGCGAGTAACAATGAGCAGTTCTTC. This gives the protein CASSLGLASNNEQFF.